This TCR beta chain derives from a study of neurological immune-mediated disorders. Broader study findings: Expanded clones shared no CDR3 amino acid sequences across subjects, suggesting private repertoires in all groups.

Documented time point: longitudinal time-point 1 (baseline). The authors made cDNA by 5'RACE with 10-nucleotide random UMIs. Via MiXCR, TCRdb re-called the 5' RACE reads, giving one row per CDR3 protein. The data show tens of thousands of distinct CDR3 sequences, roughly 13% seen once. This clonotype was seen many times. Its antigen remains unknown. This CDR3 region has 17 residues. The J segment lost 4 bases and the V segment lost 1 base, leaving 10 bases of the junction unmatched. Looked up from germline, CDR1 is DFQATT and CDR2 is SNEGSKA (reference sequence). V gene TRBV20-1 combines with J gene TRBJ2-3; TRBD2 matches at 11 bases. The sequence was collected from a female donor with HTLV-1-associated myelopathy (HAM/TSP). Sequenced input: PBMCs. The CDR3 reads CSARGGIAGGLADTQYF. The CDR3 coding sequence is TGCAGTGCTAGAGGCGGCATAGCGGGGGGGCTTGCAGATACGCAGTATTTT.